This note documents a single TCR beta chain sequence. The sample comes from a study of T cell repertoires and HLA-DP antigens. Findings and caveats of the study: Previously undetected clones averaged roughly 40% and 52% against the two alleles respectively. Responder cells were total CD4+ cells with a HeLa antigen-presenting system.

Each cultured sample aimed for about 60,000 T cell genomes at survey depth. Sequencing used immunoSEQ multiplex PCR; TCRdb keeps in-frame clones, though not all of them. Of 3,600 or so clones in the sample, more than 65% were seen once. The J segment lost 6 bases and the V segment lost 8 bases, leaving 11 bases of the junction unmatched. The germline CDR1 and CDR2 sequences are LNHDA and SQIVND (reference sequence). The CDR3 is 15 residues long. After roughly 15 days, CD4+ cells were restimulated 20 to 30 h with the same allogeneic DPB1. Retrovirally transduced HeLa cells with HLA-DPA1/DPB1, HLA-DM, invariant chain and CD80 served as stimulators.

This chain links TRBV19 with TRBJ2-3; the match to TRBD2 covers 10 bases. The TCR was taken from a woman in her late teens or twenties in good health and CMV-seronegative. The sequencing sample was made of CD137- CD4+ T cells from cultured PBMCs. For the CDR3, the DNA is TGTGCCAGTTCTAAGCGGGAGGGCCGGGGGGATACGCAGTATTTT. The encoded protein is CASSKREGRGDTQYF.